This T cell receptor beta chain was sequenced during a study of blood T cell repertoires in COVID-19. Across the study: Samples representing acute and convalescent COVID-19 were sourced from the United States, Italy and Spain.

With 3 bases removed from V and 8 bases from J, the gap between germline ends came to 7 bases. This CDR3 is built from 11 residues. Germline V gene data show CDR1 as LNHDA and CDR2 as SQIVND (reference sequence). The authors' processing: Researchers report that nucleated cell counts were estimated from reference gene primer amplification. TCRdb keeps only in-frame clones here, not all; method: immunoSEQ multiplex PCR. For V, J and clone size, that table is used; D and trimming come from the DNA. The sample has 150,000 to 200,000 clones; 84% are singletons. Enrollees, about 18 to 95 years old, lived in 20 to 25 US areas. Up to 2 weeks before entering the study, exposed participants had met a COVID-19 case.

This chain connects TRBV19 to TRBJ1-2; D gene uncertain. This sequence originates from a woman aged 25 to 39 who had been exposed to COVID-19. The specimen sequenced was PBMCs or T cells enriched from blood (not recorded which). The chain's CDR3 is CASSIYRGYTF. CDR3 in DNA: TGTGCCAGTAGTATCTACCGAGGCTACACCTTC. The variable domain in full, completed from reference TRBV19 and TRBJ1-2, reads DGGITQSPKYLFRKEGQNVTLSCEQNLNHDAMYWYRQDPGQGLRLIYYSQIVNDFQKGDIAEGYSVSREKKESFPLTVTSAQKNPTAFYLCASSIYRGYTFGSGTRLTVV.